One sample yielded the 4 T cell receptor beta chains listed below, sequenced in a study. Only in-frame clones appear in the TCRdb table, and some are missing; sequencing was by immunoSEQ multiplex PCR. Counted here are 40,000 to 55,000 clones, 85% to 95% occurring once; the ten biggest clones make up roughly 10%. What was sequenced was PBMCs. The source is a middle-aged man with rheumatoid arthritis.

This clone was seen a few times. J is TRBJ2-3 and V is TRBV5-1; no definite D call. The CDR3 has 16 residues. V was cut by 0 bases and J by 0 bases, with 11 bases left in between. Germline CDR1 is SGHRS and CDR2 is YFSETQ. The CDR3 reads CASSLGPQFSTDTQYF. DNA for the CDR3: TGCGCCAGCAGCTTGGGGCCACAATTTAGCACAGATACGCAGTATTTT.

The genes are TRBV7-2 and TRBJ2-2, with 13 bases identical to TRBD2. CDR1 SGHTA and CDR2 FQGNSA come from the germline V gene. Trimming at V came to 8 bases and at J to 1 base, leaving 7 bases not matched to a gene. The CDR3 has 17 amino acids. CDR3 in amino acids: CASYGLAGALNTGELFF. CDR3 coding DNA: TGTGCCAGCTATGGACTAGCGGGAGCGTTGAACACCGGGGAGCTGTTTTTT.

For the CDR3, the DNA is TGTGCCAGCTCACCACTGACGGGGGCGACAGATACGCAGTATTTT. As protein: CASSPLTGATDTQYF. J is TRBJ2-3 and V is TRBV18, with D perhaps being TRBD1 or TRBD2 (6 bases each). CDR1 KGHSH and CDR2 LQKENI come from the germline V gene. This CDR3 has 15 amino acids. Trimming removed 1 base at V and 3 bases at J, with 11 bases between.

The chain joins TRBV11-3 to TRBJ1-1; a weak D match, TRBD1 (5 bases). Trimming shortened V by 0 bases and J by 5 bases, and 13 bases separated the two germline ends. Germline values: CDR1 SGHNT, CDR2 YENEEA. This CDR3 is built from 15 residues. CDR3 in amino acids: CASSLESGYETEAFF. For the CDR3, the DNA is TGTGCCAGCAGCTTAGAGTCAGGGTATGAGACTGAAGCTTTCTTT.